What follows are 25 T cell receptor beta chains derived from one specimen sequenced in a study of blood T cell repertoires in COVID-19. Sequenced by immunoSEQ multiplex PCR; TCRdb stores in-frame clones only, minus some. The data contain 350,000 to 400,000 clones, about 89% of them seen just once; the ten biggest clones take up approximately 1.9%. Input material: PBMCs or T cells enriched from blood (not recorded which). Receptors were obtained from a man aged 40-55 years in a cohort exposed to, infected with or recovered from COVID-19 (not recorded which).

The V and J genes are TRBV6-5 and TRBJ1-2, with D unclear. Per germline, CDR1 MNHEY and CDR2 SVGAGI. This CDR3 is 16 amino acids long. V was shortened by 0 bases and J by 3 bases, with 14 bases between the two germline ends. DNA of the CDR3: TGTGCCAGCAGTTACTCGATAGTTGGAGCATACTATGGCTACACCTTC. Protein product: CASSYSIVGAYYGYTF.

This clone was seen a handful of times. The chain has TRBV29-1 and TRBJ1-2, with 8 positions matching TRBD1. The CDR3 has 13 amino acids. V was clipped by 8 bases and J by 8 bases; unmatched bases: 13. CDR1 is SQVTM and CDR2 is ANQGSEA in the germline V gene. The CDR3 DNA reads TGCAGCATTGGACAGGGAGGATTAAGCGGCTACACCTTC. Protein product: CSIGQGGLSGYTF.

This clone came up a few times. The chain employs TRBV28 and TRBJ2-1, with D uncertain. The germline V gene has CDR1 MDHEN and CDR2 SYDVKM. This CDR3 contains 10 residues. V was clipped by 6 bases and J by 10 bases, with 7 bases between them. CDR3 in DNA: TGTGCCAGCAGCCGTTTGGAGCAGTTCTTC. Translating it yields CASSRLEQFF.

Comments on this clone: Distinct nucleotide sequences in the sample also encode this CDR3. The chain joins TRBV3-1 (or the pseudogene TRBV3-2) to TRBJ2-1; 8 bases are shared with TRBD2. The V gene's germline CDR1 is LGHDT and CDR2 YNNKEL (reference sequence). The CDR3 runs to 16 residues. Germline trimming cut 1 base from V and 1 base from J; bases unmatched to any gene: 3. CDR3 sequence: CASSQAPSGSYNEQFF. Here the CDR3 DNA reads TGTGCCAGCAGCCAAGCCCCTAGCGGGTCCTACAATGAGCAGTTCTTC.

The chain combines TRBV5-4 with TRBJ1-1; D remains unclear. The V and J ends lost 2 bases and 3 bases respectively, with 8 bases between them. The germline gives CDR1 SGHNT, CDR2 YYREEE (reference sequence). The length of the CDR3 is 13 residues. The CDR3 DNA sequence: TGTGCCAGCAGCTTTCGACGGGACACTGAAGCTTTCTTT. Its protein product is CASSFRRDTEAFF.

The V gene is TRBV27, the J gene TRBJ1-6, with no clear D. CDR1 is MNHEY and CDR2 is SMNVEV in the germline V gene (reference sequence). CDR3 length: 13 amino acids. V was trimmed by 4 bases and J by 9 bases, leaving 10 bases between them. The DNA of the CDR3 is TGTGCCAGCAGTTCAGGTGCGGGTTCACCCCTCCACTTT. Translation gives CASSSGAGSPLHF.

This clone appeared a few times. The chain employs TRBV5-5 and TRBJ1-5; 10 bases match TRBD1. V lost 4 bases to trimming and J lost 4 bases; unmatched junction nucleotides: 5. The CDR3 totals 15 residues. Germline assignment: CDR1 SGHKS and CDR2 YYEKEE (reference sequence). The CDR3 DNA follows: TGTGCCAGCAGCCGACAGGGGGCGAGTAATCAGCCCCAGCATTTT. This sequence encodes CASSRQGASNQPQHF.

This rearrangement joins TRBV6-5 to TRBJ1-1; 7 nucleotides match TRBD1. Looked up from germline, CDR1 is MNHEY and CDR2 is SVGAGI. V dropped 5 bases and J dropped 3; count of bases not matched to a gene: 6. The CDR3 has 14 amino acids. DNA of the CDR3: TGTGCCAGCAGTAACAGGGGCCGGGACACTGAAGCTTTCTTT. Protein sequence: CASSNRGRDTEAFF.

The chain has TRBV6-5 and TRBJ1-1; 7 bases map to TRBD1. The CDR3 extends over 13 amino acids. CDR1 and CDR2 from the germline V gene are MNHEY and SVGAGI. Trimming took 3 bases from V and 6 from J; bases not matched to a gene: 4. This CDR3 is CASSYYGQAEAFF. CDR3 nucleotide sequence: TGTGCCAGCAGTTATTACGGACAGGCTGAAGCTTTCTTT.

The chain joins TRBV29-1 to TRBJ2-2; D perhaps matches TRBD1 (6 bases). V lost 7 bases and J lost 1, with 10 bases in between. This CDR3 spans 13 amino acids. The germline gives CDR1 SQVTM, CDR2 ANQGSEA. CDR3 sequence: CSARGMNTGELFF. The CDR3 region has the DNA TGCAGCGCCAGGGGTATGAACACCGGGGAGCTGTTTTTT.

The chain links TRBV7-6 to TRBJ2-3; TRBD2 matches at 8 bases. J was trimmed by 5 bases and V by 2 bases; bases with no gene match: 6. The CDR3 runs 15 residues. CDR1 and CDR2 (germline): SGHVS, FNYEAQ. The DNA for the CDR3 is TGTGCCAGCAGCTTATTTTCCGGGACTAGAGATACGCAGTATTTT. Its translation: CASSLFSGTRDTQYF.

The genes are TRBV3-1 (or the pseudogene TRBV3-2) and TRBJ2-7; 8 nucleotides match TRBD2. Germline CDR1 reads LGHDT; CDR2 reads YNNKEL (reference sequence). This CDR3 spans 15 amino acids. With V trimmed by 5 bases and J by 0 bases, 6 bases remained unmatched. The CDR3 is CASSFTSGSSYEQYF. The DNA of the CDR3 is TGTGCCAGCAGCTTTACTAGCGGAAGCTCCTACGAGCAGTACTTC.

The chain carries TRBV6-5 and TRBJ1-4, with 8 bases identical to TRBD1. The V and J ends lost 5 bases and 4 bases, in that order; junction bases with no gene match: 6. Germline CDR1 is MNHEY and CDR2 is SVGAGI. The CDR3 runs to 15 residues. In DNA form, the CDR3 reads TGTGCCAGCAGTACCCAGGGGGCGGGTAATGAAAAACTGTTTTTT. As protein: CASSTQGAGNEKLFF.

Only one count was recorded for this clone. The gene calls are TRBV30 and TRBJ2-1; TRBD1 matches 10 bases. The germline V gene encodes CDR1 GTSNPN and CDR2 SVGIG (reference sequence). The CDR3 is 16 residues long. V trimming: 4 bases; J trimming: 6 bases; junction bases outside the gene matches: 12. Here the CDR3 DNA reads TGTGCCTGGACCCCGGGACGGACAGGGGGGGTCAATGAGCAGTTCTTC. It yields the protein CAWTPGRTGGVNEQFF. Filled out from reference TRBV30 and TRBJ2-1, the complete variable domain reads SQTIHQWPATLVQPVGSPLSLECTVEGTSNPNLYWYRQAAGRGLQLLFYSVGIGQISSEVPQNLSASRPQDRQFILSSKKLLLSDSGFYLCAWTPGRTGGVNEQFFGPGTRLTVL.

The sample holds many counts of this clone. This chain links TRBV12-2 with TRBJ1-6; TRBD1 is the table's D call and was not checked against the DNA. TRBV12-2 is a known pseudogene. This CDR3 is built from 19 residues. The CDR3 loop is CASRLARWDRSSYNSPLHF. DNA of the CDR3: TGTGCAAGTCGCTTAGCGCGCTGGGACAGGAGCTCCTATAATTCACCCCTCCACTTT.

The chain links TRBV6-1 to TRBJ2-1; D gene uncertain. The germline V gene encodes CDR1 MNHNS and CDR2 SASEGT. The CDR3 length is 12 residues. V was shortened by 2 bases and J by 5 bases, with 4 bases between the two germline ends. The CDR3 DNA is TGTGCCAGCAGTGAATCAGACAATGAGCAGTTCTTC. Its translation is CASSESDNEQFF.

The chain joins TRBV7-9 to TRBJ2-1, with D possibly matching TRBD1 (6 bases). The CDR3 totals 14 residues. The V gene's germline CDR1 is SEHNR and CDR2 FQNEAQ (reference sequence). V was pared by 1 base and J by 9 bases, with 13 bases between. In DNA, the CDR3 is TGTGCCAGCAGCTTAGTCGGTCAGGGGAGTGAGCAGTTCTTC. Its translation is CASSLVGQGSEQFF.

In its sample, this clone was seen once. The chain uses TRBV9 and TRBJ2-1; weak D call: TRBD1 (6 bases). V gave up 0 bases and J gave up 7 bases, with 14 bases separating them. The CDR3 contains 15 residues. CDR1 is SGDLS and CDR2 is YYNGEE in the germline V gene. The CDR3, as DNA: TGTGCCAGCAGCGTAGGGAGCGCGAGGGGGAATGAGCAGTTCTTC. The encoded protein is CASSVGSARGNEQFF.

This chain uses TRBV24-1 with TRBJ2-3; the D gene is possibly TRBD2 (6 bases). Trimming shortened V by 2 bases and J by 1 base, and 15 bases separated the two germline ends. Per the germline V gene, CDR1 is KGHDR and CDR2 is SFDVKD. The CDR3 covers 17 residues. CDR3 in amino acids: CATSDWEGRGRTDTQYF. DNA for the CDR3: TGTGCCACCAGTGATTGGGAAGGGCGGGGCCGCACAGATACGCAGTATTTT.

The V call is TRBV3-1 (or the pseudogene TRBV3-2), the J call TRBJ2-7, with 10 bases aligning to TRBD2. V gave up 7 bases and J gave up 6 bases; unmatched junction bases: 3. Germline V lookup: CDR1 LGHDT, CDR2 YNNKEL (reference sequence). The CDR3 runs 12 residues. The CDR3 loop reads CASKVAGGEQYF. Here the CDR3 DNA reads TGTGCCAGCAAAGTAGCGGGGGGCGAGCAGTACTTC.

This rearrangement joins TRBV5-1 to TRBJ2-1, with 7 bases fitting TRBD2. J was trimmed by 1 base and V by 1 base; bases with no gene match: 8. The CDR3 sequence is 17 residues long. Germline V CDR1 and CDR2: SGHRS, YFSETQ. The CDR3 loop reads CASSLFPREFSYNEQFF. CDR3 DNA sequence: TGCGCCAGCAGCTTGTTTCCGCGGGAGTTTTCCTACAATGAGCAGTTCTTC.

CDR3 bases: TGTGCCAGCAGCCGTGGACAGGAGTTCACCGGGGAGCTGTTTTTT. Its protein is CASSRGQEFTGELFF. V and J are TRBV3-1 (or the pseudogene TRBV3-2) and TRBJ2-2; 7 positions match TRBD1. Trimming at V came to 4 bases and at J to 4 bases, leaving 6 bases not matched to a gene. The CDR3 sequence is 15 residues long. CDR1 is LGHDT, CDR2 YNNKEL, per germline (reference sequence).

The count of this clone is one. CDR3 region: CASNSNQGYEQYF. The DNA for the CDR3 is TGTGCCAGCAATTCCAACCAGGGTTACGAGCAGTACTTC. The chain links TRBV6-5 to TRBJ2-7, with D tentatively TRBD1 (5 bases). This CDR3 has 13 residues. Trimming cost V 7 bases and J 4 bases, with 14 bases left between them. Per germline, CDR1 MNHEY and CDR2 SVGAGI.

This clone showed up just once. The V and J genes are TRBV2 and TRBJ2-2; 9 bases are shared with TRBD1. The CDR3 spans 13 residues. The germline gives CDR1 SNHLY, CDR2 FYNNEI. V shed 11 bases, J shed 5 bases, and the junction held 6 bases outside the gene matches. The CDR3 loop reads CAGKQGATGELFF. For the CDR3, the DNA is TGTGCCGGGAAACAGGGGGCAACCGGGGAGCTGTTTTTT.

V gene TRBV7-2 combines with J gene TRBJ1-1; no clear D gene. Germline loops: CDR1 SGHTA, CDR2 FQGNSA. The V end was cut by 2 bases, the J end by 0 bases, with 4 bases between. CDR3 length: 13 amino acids. CDR3 amino acids: CASSLTMNTEAFF. The CDR3 region has the DNA TGTGCCAGCAGCTTAACTATGAACACTGAAGCTTTCTTT.